The 10 T cell receptor beta chains listed next were all sequenced from one sample in a study of T-cell memory formation after mild COVID-19. In TCRdb, the 5' RACE reads were re-called with MiXCR into one record per CDR3 protein. This table has a few hundred thousand distinct CDR3 sequences, 15% to 20% appearing once. Sequences were obtained from PBMCs or a T cell subset sorted from them (not recorded which). These receptors were obtained from a man aged 18 to 29 who had mild COVID-19 (a few samples of this study predate the infection). Cell type and time point are not known.

The rearrangement links TRBV6-1 to TRBJ2-7; no clear D. This CDR3 contains 13 residues. Germline V CDR1 and CDR2: MNHNS, SASEGT. V was clipped by 1 base and J by 7 bases, with 11 bases between them. The CDR3 nucleotides read TGTGCCAGCAGTGAAGGGTACGTTCAAGAGCAGTACGTC. It specifies CASSEGYVQEQYV.

This sequence joins TRBV6-5 and TRBJ1-1; D possibly corresponds to TRBD1 (6 bases). The germline V and J ends were trimmed by 6 bases and 3 bases, with 11 bases remaining between them. This CDR3 contains 13 residues. Germline V CDR1 and CDR2: MNHEY, SVGAGI. The CDR3 here is CASSRPGDTEAFF. The CDR3, as DNA: TGTGCCAGCAGCCGGCCAGGGGACACTGAAGCTTTCTTT.

This clonotype has just a few counts. The chain links TRBV12-3 or TRBV12-4 to TRBJ2-5; 10 bases agree with TRBD2. Unmatched junction bases numbered 10, after V lost 7 bases and J lost 5 bases. The CDR3 loop spans 15 amino acids. CDR3: CASKAEGLAKETQYF. CDR3 bases: TGTGCCAGCAAAGCAGAGGGACTAGCGAAGGAGACCCAGTACTTC.

The chain uses TRBV12-3 or TRBV12-4 and TRBJ1-6; TRBD1 might be the D (5 bases). The V end lost 6 bases, the J end lost 9 bases, and 15 bases lay between the germline ends. The CDR3 runs to 14 residues. The CDR3 here is CASSPQGGSSPLHF. CDR3 sequence (DNA): TGTGCCAGCAGCCCTCAGGGCGGGTCTTCACCCCTCCACTTT.

This clonotype was seen only a few times. The chain links TRBV7-9 to TRBJ2-2; 8 positions agree with TRBD1. Germline V lookup: CDR1 SEHNR, CDR2 FQNEAQ (reference sequence). J lost 0 bases, V lost 5 bases, and 8 bases had no gene match. The CDR3 is 17 residues long. DNA of the CDR3: TGTGCCAGCAGCCATCGGACAGGGCGATCGAACACCGGGGAGCTGTTTTTT. As protein: CASSHRTGRSNTGELFF.

V is TRBV2 and J is TRBJ2-2; 14 nucleotides align to TRBD2. The ends lost 6 bases at V and 3 bases at J; junction bases unmatched: 9. Germline V gene data show CDR1 as SNHLY and CDR2 as FYNNEI. This CDR3 has 18 residues. The CDR3 DNA is TGTGCCAGCAGCCGTCGACTAGCGGGGGGGCTGGACACCGGGGAGCTGTTTTTT. This codes for CASSRRLAGGLDTGELFF.

This clonotype was seen a handful of times. V gene TRBV6-4 combines with J gene TRBJ2-6; D is ambiguous. The V gene's germline CDR1 is MRHNA and CDR2 SNTAGT. V was clipped by 5 bases and J by 4 bases, with 12 bases between them. The CDR3 consists of 15 residues. The CDR3 region is CASSNAVSGANVLTF. CDR3 in DNA: TGTGCCAGCAGTAACGCGGTGTCAGGGGCCAACGTCCTGACTTTC.

V and J are TRBV5-1 and TRBJ1-1; D is uncertain. Trimming shortened V by 2 bases and J by 3 bases, and 11 bases separated the two germline ends. This CDR3 comprises 14 residues. Looked up from germline, CDR1 is SGHRS and CDR2 is YFSETQ. The CDR3 DNA is TGCGCCAGCAGCTTTAAAGGGAGCGACACTGAAGCTTTCTTT. This sequence encodes CASSFKGSDTEAFF.

There are a few counts of this clonotype. The rearrangement joins TRBV3-1 to TRBJ2-5; 10 nucleotides align to TRBD2. CDR1 and CDR2 from the germline V gene are LGHDT and YNNKEL (reference sequence). Trimming took 5 bases from V and 2 from J; bases not matched to a gene: 11. The CDR3 has 17 residues. CDR3 in DNA: TGTGCCAGCAGCGGGCGACTAGCGGGCCGGAGGCAAGAGACCCAGTACTTC. Its protein product is CASSGRLAGRRQETQYF.

V is TRBV27 and J is TRBJ2-6; tentatively, D is TRBD2 (5 bases). Trimming left V 3 bases short and J 0 bases short, with 9 bases between. The CDR3 consists of 16 residues. Germline CDR1 MNHEY, CDR2 SMNVEV (reference sequence). In nucleotides, the CDR3 is TGTGCCAGCAGTTTCGGTGCGGGCTCTGGGGCCAACGTCCTGACTTTC. Translated: CASSFGAGSGANVLTF. The full variable domain, with the rest looked up from reference TRBV27 and TRBJ2-6, is EAQVTQNPRYLITVTGKKLTVTCSQNMNHEYMSWYRQDPGLGLRQIYYSMNVEVTDKGDVPEGYKVSRKEKRNFPLILESPSPNQTSLYFCASSFGAGSGANVLTFGAGSRLTVL.